The 19 T cell receptor beta chains below were found in one sample sequenced in a study of shared clonotypes between healthy human individuals. Sequenced by immunoSEQ multiplex PCR; TCRdb stores in-frame clones only, minus some. The data contain 2 million to 2.5 million clones, 85% to 95% of them singletons. Sequencing was done on a sample of naive CD4+ T cells from PBMCs. Subset reported: CD45RA+ positively selected. All receptors come from a man between 18 and 35 years old in good health. Some clones in this sample may be carry-over from other donors' samples.

This chain uses TRBV28 with TRBJ1-2; 8 nucleotides align to TRBD1. The CDR3 extends over 15 amino acids. V gave up 3 bases and J gave up 0 bases; unmatched junction bases: 3. Per the germline V gene, CDR1 is MDHEN and CDR2 is SYDVKM. CDR3 residues: CASSFRDRPNYGYTF. The CDR3 DNA is TGTGCCAGCAGTTTTAGGGACAGGCCTAACTATGGCTACACCTTC.

The genes are TRBV7-9 and TRBJ2-1, with D possibly TRBD2 on 5 matching bases. Deletions cut 2 bases from V and 8 bases from J, with 10 bases between. Germline CDR1 reads SEHNR; CDR2 reads FQNEAQ (reference sequence). The CDR3 totals 13 residues. CDR3 region: CASSLLGDHEQFF. CDR3 sequence (DNA): TGTGCCAGCAGCTTACTCGGGGATCATGAGCAGTTCTTC.

The chain combines TRBV28 with TRBJ2-2, with D perhaps TRBD2 (5 bases). The V gene lost 2 bases and the J gene lost 8 bases, with 27 bases spanning the gap. In germline, CDR1 is MDHEN, CDR2 SYDVKM. The CDR3 length is 19 residues. CDR3 bases: TGTGCCAGCAGTTTACGAATATTTTCCGGGTCTGGGAGAGGTGGGGAGCTGTTTTTT. It translates to CASSLRIFSGSGRGGELFF.

V gene TRBV28 combines with J gene TRBJ1-1; D remains ambiguous. V was pared by 7 bases and J by 1 base, with 13 bases between. This CDR3 region has 14 residues. The germline V gene encodes CDR1 MDHEN and CDR2 SYDVKM. This CDR3 is CASTRIFSNTEAFF. The CDR3 DNA reads TGTGCCAGCACTCGGATATTTTCGAACACTGAAGCTTTCTTT. The complete variable domain, with remaining parts taken from reference TRBV28 and TRBJ1-1, reads DVKVTQSSRYLVKRTGEKVFLECVQDMDHENMFWYRQDPGLGLRLIYFSYDVKMKEKGDIPEGYSVSREKKERFSLILESASTNQTSMYLCASTRIFSNTEAFFGQGTRLTVV.

This chain joins TRBV29-1 and TRBJ1-2; D possibly corresponds to TRBD1 (5 bases). The V end lost 6 bases, the J end lost 0 bases, and 14 bases lay between the germline ends. The germline gives CDR1 SQVTM, CDR2 ANQGSEA. The CDR3 covers 14 residues. The CDR3 reads CSVGKQESNYGYTF. Here the CDR3 DNA reads TGCAGCGTGGGGAAACAGGAGTCTAACTATGGCTACACCTTC.

The chain is built from TRBV25-1 and TRBJ1-2; weak D call: TRBD1 (5 bases). With 4 bases removed from V and 7 bases from J, the gap between germline ends came to 22 bases. The CDR3 totals 16 residues. Germline loops: CDR1 MGHDK, CDR2 SYGVNS. CDR3 sequence: CASSVAQGSYSGGYTF. CDR3 DNA: TGTGCCAGCAGTGTGGCGCAGGGTTCCTACTCTGGTGGCTACACCTTC.

The chain couples TRBV28 to TRBJ2-1, with unresolved D. Looked up from germline, CDR1 is MDHEN and CDR2 is SYDVKM. The CDR3 is 11 amino acids. With 6 bases removed from V and 9 bases from J, the gap between germline ends came to 9 bases. CDR3 coding DNA: TGTGCCAGCAGCACAAAGTTTGAGCAGTTCTTC. It encodes CASSTKFEQFF.

Only one count was recorded for this clone. The chain has TRBV5-6 and TRBJ2-2; a weak D match, TRBD2 (7 bases). From germline, CDR1 is SGHDT and CDR2 YYEEEE. This CDR3 has 12 amino acids. The ends were cut back, 9 bases at V and 6 bases at J, with 12 bases in the middle. CDR3 DNA: TGTGCCACCCAGGGGAGGGCCGGGGAGCTGTTTTTT. Protein product: CATQGRAGELFF.

With respect to this clone: The same CDR3 is also encoded by other DNA sequences in this sample. The chain joins TRBV28 to TRBJ2-5; maybe TRBD2 (5 bases). This CDR3 contains 13 residues. V was clipped by 5 bases and J by 4 bases, with 11 bases between them. The germline V gene encodes CDR1 MDHEN and CDR2 SYDVKM. CDR3 amino acids: CASSPGGVETQYF. As DNA, the CDR3 is TGTGCCAGCAGTCCCGGAGGCGTAGAGACCCAGTACTTC.

J is TRBJ1-1 and V is TRBV18; 8 bases fit TRBD1. Germline values: CDR1 KGHSH, CDR2 LQKENI. The V gene end was trimmed by 3 bases and the J gene end by 1 base; junction bases not matched to a gene: 4. The CDR3 extends over 15 amino acids. The CDR3 nucleotides read TGTGCCAGCTCACCGGGCGGGACAGGGAACACTGAAGCTTTCTTT. Translating it yields CASSPGGTGNTEAFF.

This clone was seen once. Distinct nucleotide sequences in the sample also encode this CDR3. V usage is TRBV29-1 and J usage is TRBJ2-7; D unclear. Germline CDR1 reads SQVTM; CDR2 reads ANQGSEA. CDR3 length: 12 amino acids. The V and J ends lost 5 bases and 0 bases respectively, with 8 bases between them. The chain's CDR3 is CSVRGGSYEQYF. The CDR3 bases are TGCAGCGTTCGTGGCGGCTCCTACGAGCAGTACTTC.

This chain links TRBV5-1 with TRBJ2-2; TRBD2 aligns across 11 bases. Germline CDR1 is SGHRS and CDR2 is YFSETQ. The CDR3 extends over 15 amino acids. V gave up 4 bases and J gave up 3 bases; unmatched junction bases: 2. CDR3 region: CASSQLAGDTGELFF. DNA for the CDR3: TGCGCCAGCAGCCAACTAGCGGGAGACACCGGGGAGCTGTTTTTT.

The rearrangement uses TRBV5-4 and TRBJ2-1; D call uncertain. The germline V and J ends were trimmed by 1 base and 4 bases, with 12 bases remaining between them. The CDR3 sequence is 15 residues long. The germline V gene encodes CDR1 SGHNT and CDR2 YYREEE (reference sequence). Written as DNA, the CDR3 is TGTGCCAGCAGCTTGTCCTCGGTAGGGTACAATGAGCAGTTCTTC. Protein sequence: CASSLSSVGYNEQFF.

V and J are TRBV5-8 and TRBJ1-2, with a tentative D call TRBD1 (5 bases). The germline CDR1 and CDR2 sequences are SGHTS and YDEGEE. The length of the CDR3 is 14 residues. V dropped 2 bases and J dropped 2 bases, with 10 bases sitting between them. The CDR3 region has the DNA TGTGCCAGCAGCTTTGAGACAGTCAACTATGGCTACACCTTC. Protein product: CASSFETVNYGYTF. Full variable domain (remainder filled in from reference TRBV5-8 and TRBJ1-2): EAGVTQSPTHLIKTRGQQATLRCSPISGHTSVYWYQQALGLGLQFLLWYDEGEERNRGNFPPRFSGRQFPNYSSELNVNALELEDSALYLCASSFETVNYGYTFGSGTRLTVV.

This chain connects TRBV30 to TRBJ2-7, with D perhaps TRBD1 or TRBD2 (5 bases each). The CDR3 length is 11 residues. Germline CDR1 and CDR2: GTSNPN and SVGIG (reference sequence). Trimming left V 0 bases short and J 13 bases short, with 13 bases between. CDR3 bases: TGTGCCTGGAGTGTACGCGAGGGGTCCTACTTC. It is translated as CAWSVREGSYF.

Of note for this clone: In the same sample, other DNA sequences code for this CDR3. In DNA, the CDR3 is TGTGCCAGCAGTCGAACAGGGGGCTATGGCTACACCTTC. This encodes CASSRTGGYGYTF. The rearrangement uses TRBV28 and TRBJ1-2; TRBD1 matches 8 bases. Looked up from germline, CDR1 is MDHEN and CDR2 is SYDVKM. The CDR3 totals 13 residues. V was pared by 5 bases and J by 4 bases, with 3 bases of the junction left unmatched.

This clone was found a few times. This rearrangement joins TRBV4-3 to TRBJ2-1; no clear D. V was shortened by 0 bases and J by 9 bases, with 12 bases between the two germline ends. CDR1 and CDR2 from the germline V gene are LGHNA and YSLEER. The CDR3 extends over 14 amino acids. The CDR3 DNA follows: TGCGCCAGCAGCCAAGACCCCAGAGAGAGTGAGCAGTTCTTC. Translated: CASSQDPRESEQFF.

This clone has just one count. The J gene is TRBJ2-1, the V gene TRBV10-1; D not certain. V shed 7 bases and J shed 6 bases, with 10 bases lying between them. This CDR3 comprises 12 residues. Germline CDR1 and CDR2: WNHNN and SYGVQD (reference sequence). The CDR3 nucleotides read TGCGCCAGCAAGCGCGTTAGCAATGAGCAGTTCTTC. It encodes CASKRVSNEQFF.

V usage is TRBV7-9 and J usage is TRBJ1-1, with D perhaps matching TRBD1 (5 bases). The V gene lost 2 bases and the J gene lost 0 bases, with 19 bases spanning the gap. The CDR3 covers 18 residues. The V gene's germline CDR1 is SEHNR and CDR2 FQNEAQ (reference sequence). The CDR3 DNA is TGTGCCAGCAGCTTAAACTTTCTGGGCAGGGCCTTGAACACTGAAGCTTTCTTT. Its translation is CASSLNFLGRALNTEAFF.